This TCR beta chain is drawn from a study of CD8+CD57+ T cells in acquired aplastic anemia. Study details: Yields of DNA that came from sorted CD4+ and CD8+ cells averaged roughly 3.3 ug. In CD4+ cells, healthy donors produced an average of around 10 million reads.

The study, taken as a whole, reports: With respect to CD8+ Simpson's diversity, patients and controls did not differ significantly. Researchers report that twenty-nine CD8+ CDR3 sequences appeared in both patients and controls.

Remarks on this clonotype: Its antigen is still unknown.

Profiles of TCR beta VDJ and CDR3 were generated from a genomic DNA template. TCRdb itself ran the reads through MiXCR, one entry per CDR3 protein. The sample consists of roughly 50,000 distinct CDR3 sequences, about 78% of them appearing once. Germline loops: CDR1 SNHLY, CDR2 FYNNEI. J gave up 4 bases and V 6 bases, and 7 bases lay outside the gene matches. This CDR3 has 14 residues. This chain connects TRBV2 to TRBJ2-7; 9 bases match TRBD1. The receptor was isolated from a human donor in good health, serving as a control. Sequencing was carried out using sorted CD4+, CD8+, or CD8+CD57+ T cells (not recorded which) from PBMCs. The CDR3: CASRFPGQGYEQYF. Written as DNA, the CDR3 is TGTGCCAGCAGGTTCCCGGGACAGGGTTACGAGCAGTACTTC.